These 5 T cell receptor beta chains share one sample of origin, sequenced in a study of OX40 agonist ivuxolimab in advanced cancers. TCRdb's copy holds only in-frame clones and misses some; the assay was immunoSEQ multiplex PCR. The table shows tens of thousands of clones, with around 74% occurring only once. The source was CD4+ or CD8+ T cells sorted from blood, collected in a trial of the OX40 agonist ivuxolimab. The receptors derive from an adult with an advanced solid tumor such as melanoma, head and neck, liver or kidney cancer.

This clone was detected only a few times. The chain is built from TRBV5-8 and TRBJ2-6; D is ambiguous. V was trimmed by 1 base and J by 7 bases, leaving 6 bases between them. The CDR3 has 13 amino acids. Germline loops: CDR1 SGHTS, CDR2 YDEGEE. The CDR3 loop is CASSLNGANVLTF. In DNA, the CDR3 is TGTGCCAGCAGCTTGAATGGCGCCAACGTCCTGACTTTC.

The chain couples TRBV27 to TRBJ2-1; unclear D gene. From germline, CDR1 is MNHEY and CDR2 SMNVEV (reference sequence). Trimming took off 4 bases at V and 4 bases at J, with 14 bases between the two ends. The CDR3 has 15 amino acids. The CDR3 DNA reads as TGTGCCAGCAGTTCTAAGAACTTGCGATACAATGAGCAGTTCTTC. Its protein is CASSSKNLRYNEQFF.

V is TRBV5-4 and J is TRBJ2-5, with D perhaps TRBD1 (6 bases). The CDR3 extends over 13 amino acids. Trimming took 2 bases from V and 2 from J, leaving 7 bases between them. Germline V gene data show CDR1 as SGHNT and CDR2 as YYREEE (reference sequence). The CDR3 spells CASSLRGQETQYF. The CDR3 region has the DNA TGTGCCAGCAGCTTAAGGGGGCAAGAGACCCAGTACTTC.

The V call is TRBV4-2, the J call TRBJ2-5, with 9 bases identical to TRBD1. J was trimmed by 1 base and V by 1 base; bases with no gene match: 4. The germline gives CDR1 LGHNA, CDR2 YNFKEQ. The CDR3 spans 16 residues. The chain's CDR3 is CASSQATGGSQETQYF. The CDR3 coding sequence is TGTGCCAGCAGCCAAGCCACAGGGGGCTCCCAAGAGACCCAGTACTTC.

This clone was picked up a small number of times. The chain has TRBV18 and TRBJ1-1; D may be TRBD1 (5 bases). The germline gives CDR1 KGHSH, CDR2 LQKENI. The V end was cut by 3 bases, the J end by 0 bases, with 11 bases between. The CDR3 loop spans 15 amino acids. This CDR3 is CASSPSQGVNTEAFF. The CDR3, as DNA: TGTGCCAGCTCACCTTCCCAGGGTGTGAACACTGAAGCTTTCTTT. Using reference TRBV18 and TRBJ1-1 for the parts outside the CDR3, the full variable domain is NAGVMQNPRHLVRRRGQEARLRCSPMKGHSHVYWYRQLPEEGLKFMVYLQKENIIDESGMPKERFSAEFPKEGPSILRIQQVVRGDSAAYFCASSPSQGVNTEAFFGQGTRLTVV.